This TCR beta chain was sequenced during a study of control samples from healthy donors and cancer patients (TCRdb year 2020). This clone is a singleton in its sample. What antigen it recognizes has not been identified. There are no base qualities to consult, and no much larger clone falls within one base. The library was obtained by the immunoSEQ multiplex PCR assay. Sourced from immuneACCESS, this table was stored by TCRdb with only in-frame sequences that have V and J called. A share of the clones is absent; for the studies checked, an unresolved V gene accounts for under half, and the remainder has no known explanation. For this sample there are about 75,000 clones; approximately 84% appear just once. The ten largest clones capture around 15% of the sample. Looking up the germline V gene (reference sequence) yields CDR1 SGHNT and CDR2 YYREEE. Relative to germline, V is 2 bases shorter and J is 7 bases shorter, with 13 bases between their ends. CDR3 length: 14 amino acids, cysteine to phenylalanine. The DNA shown is the 42-base CDR3, in frame from base 1.

This chain is built from TRBV5-4 and TRBJ2-1, with TRBD1 as a weak D call on 8 bases. The sample was blood. The clonotype was recovered from a man between 50 and 59 years old in good health. The CDR3 has the sequence CASSLKQGGNEQFF. The nucleotide sequence reads TGTGCCAGCAGCTTAAAACAGGGGGGGAATGAGCAGTTCTTC. Here the CDR3 is joined to the reference TRBV5-4 and TRBJ2-1 genes, and the full variable domain is: ETGVTQSPTHLIKTRGQQVTLRCSSQSGHNTVSWYQQALGQGPQFIFQYYREEENGRGNFPPRFSGLQFPNYSSELNVNALELDDSALYLCASSLKQGGNEQFFGPGTRLTVL.